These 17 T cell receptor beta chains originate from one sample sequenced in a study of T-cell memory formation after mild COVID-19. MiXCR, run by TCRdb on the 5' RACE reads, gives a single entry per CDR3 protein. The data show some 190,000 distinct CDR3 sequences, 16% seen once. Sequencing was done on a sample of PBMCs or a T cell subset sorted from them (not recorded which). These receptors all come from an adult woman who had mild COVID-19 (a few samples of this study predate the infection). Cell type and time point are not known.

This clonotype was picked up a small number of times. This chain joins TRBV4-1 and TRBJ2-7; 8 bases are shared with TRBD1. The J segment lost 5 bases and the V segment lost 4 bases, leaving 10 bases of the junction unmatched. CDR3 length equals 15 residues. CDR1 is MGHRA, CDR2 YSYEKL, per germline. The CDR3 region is CASSLSPTGENEQYF. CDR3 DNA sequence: TGCGCCAGCAGCCTATCTCCGACAGGGGAGAACGAGCAGTACTTC.

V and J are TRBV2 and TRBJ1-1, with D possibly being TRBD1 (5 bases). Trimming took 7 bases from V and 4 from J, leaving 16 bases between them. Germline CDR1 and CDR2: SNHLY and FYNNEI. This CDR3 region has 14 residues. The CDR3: CASKGWQAITEAFF. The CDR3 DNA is TGTGCCAGCAAGGGGTGGCAGGCGATCACTGAAGCTTTCTTT.

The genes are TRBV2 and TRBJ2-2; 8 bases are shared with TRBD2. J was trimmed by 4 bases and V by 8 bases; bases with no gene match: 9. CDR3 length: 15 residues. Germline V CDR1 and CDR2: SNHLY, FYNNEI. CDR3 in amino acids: CASFWRGAGTGELFF. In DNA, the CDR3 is TGTGCCAGCTTCTGGCGGGGGGCGGGCACCGGGGAGCTGTTTTTT.

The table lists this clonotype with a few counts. CDR3 DNA: TGTGCCAGCAGCAGATCTAGCGGGAGGTGGACAGATACGCAGTATTTT. Translating it yields CASSRSSGRWTDTQYF. The rearrangement joins TRBV7-6 to TRBJ2-3; TRBD2 matches 11 bases. The CDR3 has 16 amino acids. Losses at the gene ends were 5 bases for V and 3 bases for J; bases not matched to a gene: 7. Germline V gives CDR1 SGHVS, CDR2 FNYEAQ.

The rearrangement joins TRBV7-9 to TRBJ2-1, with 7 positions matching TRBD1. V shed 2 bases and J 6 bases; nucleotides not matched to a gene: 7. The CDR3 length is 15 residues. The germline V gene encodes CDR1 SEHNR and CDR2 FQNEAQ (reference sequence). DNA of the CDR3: TGTGCCAGCAGCTTAAGGGGGCCCGAAGCCAATGAGCAGTTCTTC. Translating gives CASSLRGPEANEQFF.

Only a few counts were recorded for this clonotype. CDR3: CSAAPGTRRDEQYF. In nucleotides, the CDR3 is TGCAGCGCGGCCCCTGGGACTAGACGGGACGAGCAGTACTTC. This chain connects TRBV29-1 to TRBJ2-7; 8 nucleotides align to TRBD2. Germline assignment: CDR1 SQVTM and CDR2 ANQGSEA. There are 14 residues in the CDR3. Trimming took 7 bases from V and 5 from J; bases not matched to a gene: 13.

CDR3 in DNA: TGCAGTGCTAGGGAGGACAGGGCGGCCCTAGTGAACACTGAAGCTTTCTTT. This sequence encodes CSAREDRAALVNTEAFF. This chain links TRBV20-1 with TRBJ1-1; 8 nucleotides align to TRBD1. With 3 bases clipped from V and 0 bases from J, the junction kept 12 bases outside the gene matches. The CDR3 extends over 17 amino acids. Per germline, CDR1 DFQATT and CDR2 SNEGSKA (reference sequence).

The CDR3: CSGAGGSETQYF. For the CDR3, the DNA is TGCAGCGGGGCGGGGGGCAGCGAGACCCAGTACTTC. V gene TRBV29-1 combines with J gene TRBJ2-5, with 8 bases identical to TRBD2. V lost 7 bases and J lost 5; bases outside the gene matches: 6. Germline V gives CDR1 SQVTM, CDR2 ANQGSEA. The CDR3 sequence is 12 residues long.

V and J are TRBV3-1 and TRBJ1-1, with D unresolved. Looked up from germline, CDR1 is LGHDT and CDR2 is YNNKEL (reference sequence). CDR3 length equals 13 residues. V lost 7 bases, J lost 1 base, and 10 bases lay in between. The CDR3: CASKATENTEAFF. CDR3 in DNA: TGTGCCAGCAAGGCGACGGAGAACACTGAAGCTTTCTTT.

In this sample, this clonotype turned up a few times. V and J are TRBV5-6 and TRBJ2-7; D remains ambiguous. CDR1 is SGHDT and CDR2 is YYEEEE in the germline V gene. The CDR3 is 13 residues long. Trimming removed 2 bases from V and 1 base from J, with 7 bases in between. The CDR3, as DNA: TGTGCCAGCAGCTTTGGACGGTCCTACGAGCAGTACTTC. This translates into CASSFGRSYEQYF. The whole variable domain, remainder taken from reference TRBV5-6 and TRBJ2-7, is DAGVTQSPTHLIKTRGQQVTLRCSPKSGHDTVSWYQQALGQGPQFIFQYYEEEERQRGNFPDRFSGHQFPNYSSELNVNALLLGDSALYLCASSFGRSYEQYFGPGTRLTVT.

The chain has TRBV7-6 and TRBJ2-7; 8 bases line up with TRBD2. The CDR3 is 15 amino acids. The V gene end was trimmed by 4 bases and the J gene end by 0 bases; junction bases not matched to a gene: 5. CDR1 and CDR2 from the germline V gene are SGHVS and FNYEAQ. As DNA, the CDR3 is TGTGCCAGCAGCTCCGTAGCGGGAAGCTCCTACGAGCAGTACTTC. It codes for CASSSVAGSSYEQYF.

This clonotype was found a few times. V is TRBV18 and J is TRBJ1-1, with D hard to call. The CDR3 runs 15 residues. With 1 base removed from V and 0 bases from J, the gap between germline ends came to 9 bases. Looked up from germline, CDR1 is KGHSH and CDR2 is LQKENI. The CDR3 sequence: CASSPRTVLNTEAFF. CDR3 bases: TGTGCCAGCTCACCACGGACGGTTTTGAACACTGAAGCTTTCTTT.

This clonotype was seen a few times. The CDR3 DNA reads TGTGCCAGCAGTCCTGGGGGAGGGGGTCAGCCCCAGCATTTT. It translates to CASSPGGGGQPQHF. The J gene is TRBJ1-5, the V gene TRBV12-3 or TRBV12-4; perhaps TRBD1 as D (6 bases). CDR3 length equals 14 residues. V lost 5 bases and J lost 6, with 14 bases in between.

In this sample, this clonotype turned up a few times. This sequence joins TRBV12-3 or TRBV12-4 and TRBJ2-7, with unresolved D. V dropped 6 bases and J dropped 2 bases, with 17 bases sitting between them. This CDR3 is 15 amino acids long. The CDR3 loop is CASSPGSIATYEQYF. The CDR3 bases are TGTGCCAGCAGCCCTGGGTCCATTGCTACCTACGAGCAGTACTTC.

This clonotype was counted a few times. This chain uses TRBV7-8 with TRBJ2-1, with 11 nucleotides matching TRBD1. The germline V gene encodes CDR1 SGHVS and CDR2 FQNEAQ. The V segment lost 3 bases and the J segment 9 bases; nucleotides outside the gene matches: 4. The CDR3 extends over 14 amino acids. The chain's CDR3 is CASSFRDRGGEQFF. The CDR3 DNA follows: TGTGCCAGCAGCTTCCGGGACAGGGGGGGTGAGCAGTTCTTC.

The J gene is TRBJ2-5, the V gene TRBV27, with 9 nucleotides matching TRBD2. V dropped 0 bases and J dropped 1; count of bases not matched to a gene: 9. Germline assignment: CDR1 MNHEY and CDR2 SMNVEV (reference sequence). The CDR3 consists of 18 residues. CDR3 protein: CASSLSTLAGHPQETQYF. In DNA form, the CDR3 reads TGTGCCAGCAGTTTATCGACCCTAGCGGGGCACCCCCAAGAGACCCAGTACTTC.

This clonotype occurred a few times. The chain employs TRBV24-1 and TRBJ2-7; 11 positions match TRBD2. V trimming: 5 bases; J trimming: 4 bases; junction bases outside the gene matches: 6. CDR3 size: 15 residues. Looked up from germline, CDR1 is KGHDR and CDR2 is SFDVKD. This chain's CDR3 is CATSAGSGRGYEQYF. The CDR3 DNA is TGTGCCACCAGTGCCGGTAGCGGGAGGGGGTACGAGCAGTACTTC.